A single sample is the source of the 30 T cell receptor beta chains below, sequenced in a study of T cell changes during pregnancy in multiple sclerosis. Using immunoSEQ multiplex PCR, the repertoire was profiled, and TCRdb retains in-frame clones only, with some absent. The repertoire includes 20,000 to 30,000 clones, approximately 90% of them detected once, and around 0.74% sits in the top ten. Source: CD4+ T cells from peripheral blood mononuclear cells, taken in the first trimester of pregnancy. All receptors derive from a female donor in good health, enrolled as a control in a pregnancy study.

J is TRBJ2-7 and V is TRBV6-5; 9 nucleotides match TRBD2. The CDR3 is 15 residues long. Looked up from germline, CDR1 is MNHEY and CDR2 is SVGAGI. V dropped 6 bases and J dropped 4; count of bases not matched to a gene: 10. The CDR3 here is CASRTGGSGGYEQYF. CDR3 nucleotide sequence: TGTGCCAGCAGGACTGGGGGTAGCGGGGGTTACGAGCAGTACTTC.

This clone occurred a few times. This chain joins TRBV19 and TRBJ2-1, with 11 bases lining up with TRBD2. Germline CDR1 reads LNHDA; CDR2 reads SQIVND (reference sequence). V was clipped by 3 bases and J by 3 bases; unmatched bases: 7. The CDR3 sequence is 17 residues long. This chain's CDR3 is CASSMSSLAGGYNEQFF. The CDR3 nucleotides are TGTGCCAGTAGTATGTCCTCGCTAGCGGGGGGCTACAATGAGCAGTTCTTC.

The chain couples TRBV7-9 to TRBJ2-1, with TRBD2 matching 15 bases. CDR1 and CDR2 from the germline V gene are SEHNR and FQNEAQ (reference sequence). The CDR3 spans 18 residues. The trim removed 1 base at V and 5 bases at J, leaving 6 bases unmatched. As DNA, the CDR3 is TGTGCCAGCAGCTTAGTTATCGGACTAGCGGGAGGGAACAATGAGCAGTTCTTC. Translated, it gives CASSLVIGLAGGNNEQFF. Supplemented by reference TRBV7-9 and TRBJ2-1, the full variable domain reads DTGVSQNPRHKITKRGQNVTFRCDPISEHNRLYWYRQTLGQGPEFLTYFQNEAQLEKSRLLSDRFSAERPKGSFSTLEIQRTEQGDSAMYLCASSLVIGLAGGNNEQFFGPGTRLTVL.

This sequence joins TRBV27 and TRBJ1-2, with a weak D call TRBD1 (6 bases). V was pared by 6 bases and J by 2 bases, with 16 bases between. Germline CDR1 reads MNHEY; CDR2 reads SMNVEV (reference sequence). This CDR3 is 15 amino acids long. The CDR3 loop is CASSPAPTGNYGYTF. Here the CDR3 DNA reads TGTGCCAGCAGCCCTGCCCCTACAGGGAACTATGGCTACACCTTC.

CDR3 loop: CASSETGTGYSEQYF. CDR3 bases: TGTGCCAGCAGCGAAACCGGGACAGGGTACAGCGAGCAGTACTTC. V usage is TRBV2 and J usage is TRBJ2-7; 9 positions agree with TRBD1. This CDR3 has 15 amino acids. Germline assignment: CDR1 SNHLY and CDR2 FYNNEI. V gave up 6 bases and J gave up 6 bases; unmatched junction bases: 12.

CDR3: CASSLLGLAGVTEQFF. The DNA for the CDR3 is TGTGCCAGCTCTCTACTGGGGCTAGCGGGAGTGACTGAGCAGTTCTTC. The chain combines TRBV6-6 with TRBJ2-1; 10 bases line up with TRBD2. Germline V lookup: CDR1 MNHNY, CDR2 SVGAGI (reference sequence). The V gene end was trimmed by 8 bases and the J gene end by 9 bases; junction bases not matched to a gene: 16. This CDR3 is built from 16 residues.

This clone was detected only once. J is TRBJ2-5 and V is TRBV4-2; 7 nucleotides line up with TRBD1. Germline V gene sequence: CDR1 LGHNA, CDR2 YNFKEQ. The CDR3 is made up of 14 amino acids. V gave up 0 bases and J gave up 4 bases; unmatched junction bases: 2. This chain's CDR3 is CASSQEGGRETQYF. CDR3 nucleotide sequence: TGTGCCAGCAGCCAAGAAGGGGGCCGAGAGACCCAGTACTTC.

The rearrangement joins TRBV29-1 to TRBJ2-5; TRBD2 is a possible D gene (5 bases). The J call may not be correct, given that the DNA end is closer to TRBJ2-7. Germline V lookup: CDR1 SQVTM, CDR2 ANQGSEA. The CDR3 has 15 amino acids. The CDR3 nucleotides are TGCAGCGTTGCCTCTGAGGGTGGCTTCCCCTACGAGCAGTACTTC. Translated: CSVASEGGFPYEQYF.

This chain links TRBV7-2 with TRBJ1-1; perhaps TRBD1 as D (6 bases). CDR3 size: 18 residues. The germline V and J ends were trimmed by 2 bases and 4 bases, with 23 bases remaining between them. In germline, CDR1 is SGHTA, CDR2 FQGNSA. The CDR3 DNA reads as TGTGCCAGCAGCTTACAATATTCAGCCGCGGACAGAGGCACTGAAGCTTTCTTT. Its translation: CASSLQYSAADRGTEAFF.

This clone appeared once. This chain connects TRBV7-8 to TRBJ2-7, with TRBD1 as a possible D gene (5 bases). V gave up 4 bases and J gave up 3 bases, with 10 bases separating them. Germline lookup yields CDR1 SGHVS and CDR2 FQNEAQ. CDR3 length: 13 amino acids. The CDR3: CASSSDRHYEQYF. For the CDR3, the DNA is TGTGCCAGCAGCTCCGACAGACACTACGAGCAGTACTTC.

The chain is built from TRBV4-2 and TRBJ2-7, with a tentative D call TRBD2 (5 bases). CDR1 and CDR2 (germline): LGHNA, YNFKEQ. This CDR3 has 13 residues. Trimming cost V 1 base and J 3 bases, with 7 bases left between them. For the CDR3, the DNA is TGTGCCAGCAGCCAAGGACTACACTACGAGCAGTACTTC. This gives the protein CASSQGLHYEQYF.

This chain connects TRBV6-5 to TRBJ1-2, with D tentatively TRBD1 (5 bases). Deletions cut 2 bases from V and 7 bases from J, with 14 bases between. This CDR3 comprises 14 residues. Germline V CDR1 and CDR2: MNHEY, SVGAGI. DNA for the CDR3: TGTGCCAGCAGTTACACCAGGGATTTGGGTGGCTACACCTTC. Translated, it gives CASSYTRDLGGYTF.

This chain links TRBV28 with TRBJ1-5; TRBD1 matches 7 bases. Unmatched junction bases numbered 7, after V lost 5 bases and J lost 6 bases. CDR1 and CDR2 from the germline V gene are MDHEN and SYDVKM. CDR3 size: 14 residues. The CDR3 reads CASSAVQGSQPQHF. The CDR3 DNA reads as TGTGCCAGCAGTGCCGTACAGGGGTCTCAGCCCCAGCATTTT.

The chain has TRBV2 and TRBJ2-5, with TRBD1 as a possible D gene (6 bases). Germline lookup yields CDR1 SNHLY and CDR2 FYNNEI. V was pared by 1 base and J by 4 bases, with 13 bases between. The CDR3 has 15 residues. CDR3 sequence: CASSEDRAHTETQYF. The CDR3 DNA reads TGTGCCAGCAGTGAAGACAGGGCCCATACAGAGACCCAGTACTTC. The whole variable domain, filled in from reference TRBV2 and TRBJ2-5, reads EPEVTQTPSHQVTQMGQEVILRCVPISNHLYFYWYRQILGQKVEFLVSFYNNEISEKSEIFDDQFSVERPDGSNFTLKIRSTKLEDSAMYFCASSEDRAHTETQYFGPGTRLLVL.

This chain uses TRBV7-2 with TRBJ2-3; 14 positions match TRBD2. Unmatched junction bases numbered 7, after V lost 4 bases and J lost 10 bases. CDR3 size: 15 residues. The germline V gene encodes CDR1 SGHTA and CDR2 FQGNSA. CDR3 region: CASSSGLAGGSAQYF. CDR3 DNA: TGTGCCAGCAGCTCAGGACTAGCGGGAGGAAGTGCGCAGTATTTT.

The chain couples TRBV16 to TRBJ1-5; a weak D match, TRBD1 (6 bases). This CDR3 is 14 amino acids long. Trimming took off 4 bases at V and 4 bases at J, with 11 bases between the two ends. Germline CDR1 and CDR2: KGHSY and FQNENV. The CDR3 coding sequence is TGTGCCAGCAGCCGAGGACAGCTGAATCAGCCCCAGCATTTT. Amino acid sequence: CASSRGQLNQPQHF.

This sequence joins TRBV5-5 and TRBJ1-2; D is unresolved. V was trimmed by 3 bases and J by 4 bases, leaving 16 bases between them. The germline V gene has CDR1 SGHKS and CDR2 YYEKEE (reference sequence). This CDR3 contains 15 residues. This CDR3 is CASSSERYVGYGYTF. The CDR3 region has the DNA TGTGCCAGCAGCTCCGAGCGGTACGTTGGCTATGGCTACACCTTC.

The chain carries TRBV28 and TRBJ2-7; no clear D gene. Germline CDR1 is MDHEN and CDR2 is SYDVKM. Deletions cut 3 bases from V and 5 bases from J, with 8 bases between. The CDR3 spans 12 residues. The CDR3 DNA reads TGTGCCAGCAGTTTGCCGCGCCACGAGCAGTACTTC. Protein product: CASSLPRHEQYF.

V and J are TRBV9 and TRBJ1-1, with 7 bases matching TRBD1. With 4 bases clipped from V and 1 base from J, the junction kept 4 bases outside the gene matches. The CDR3 length is 14 residues. Germline V gene data show CDR1 as SGDLS and CDR2 as YYNGEE. The chain's CDR3 is CASSLGQENTEAFF. The CDR3 DNA reads as TGTGCCAGCAGCCTCGGACAGGAGAACACTGAAGCTTTCTTT. Complete variable domain (other parts from reference TRBV9 and TRBJ1-1): DSGVTQTPKHLITATGQRVTLRCSPRSGDLSVYWYQQSLDQGLQFLIQYYNGEERAKGNILERFSAQQFPDLHSELNLSSLELGDSALYFCASSLGQENTEAFFGQGTRLTVV.

The rearrangement links TRBV18 to TRBJ1-1; TRBD1 matches 7 bases. The V gene's germline CDR1 is KGHSH and CDR2 LQKENI. The CDR3 consists of 13 residues. The V gene end was trimmed by 3 bases and the J gene end by 8 bases; junction bases not matched to a gene: 6. CDR3 protein: CASSPSNRGEAFF. The CDR3 region has the DNA TGTGCCAGCTCACCTTCGAACAGGGGAGAAGCTTTCTTT. Full variable domain (rest looked up from reference TRBV18 and TRBJ1-1): NAGVMQNPRHLVRRRGQEARLRCSPMKGHSHVYWYRQLPEEGLKFMVYLQKENIIDESGMPKERFSAEFPKEGPSILRIQQVVRGDSAAYFCASSPSNRGEAFFGQGTRLTVV.

V gene TRBV2 combines with J gene TRBJ2-7; D is unresolved. Germline loops: CDR1 SNHLY, CDR2 FYNNEI. The CDR3 spans 11 residues. V lost 6 bases, J lost 3 bases, and 6 bases lay in between. The CDR3 region has the DNA TGTGCCAGCAGGACAAGCTACGAGCAGTACTTC. As protein: CASRTSYEQYF.

CDR3 nucleotide sequence: TGTGCCAGCAGCTTGGGACTCCTGTTGGGGGAGCAGTTCTTC. It specifies CASSLGLLLGEQFF. The chain joins TRBV11-2 to TRBJ2-1, with D maybe TRBD2 (6 bases). Germline V CDR1 and CDR2: SGHAT, FQNNGV. This CDR3 region has 14 residues. Trimming cost V 3 bases and J 10 bases, with 16 bases left between them.

The gene calls are TRBV9 and TRBJ1-1; D perhaps matches TRBD1 (5 bases). The CDR3 is 15 residues long. Germline CDR1 SGDLS, CDR2 YYNGEE. Between the trimmed V and J ends, which lost 0 bases and 0 bases, there was a span of 9 bases. This chain's CDR3 is CASSVGTLMNTEAFF. The DNA of the CDR3 is TGTGCCAGCAGCGTAGGGACACTCATGAACACTGAAGCTTTCTTT. Supplemented by reference TRBV9 and TRBJ1-1, the full variable domain reads DSGVTQTPKHLITATGQRVTLRCSPRSGDLSVYWYQQSLDQGLQFLIQYYNGEERAKGNILERFSAQQFPDLHSELNLSSLELGDSALYFCASSVGTLMNTEAFFGQGTRLTVV.

This clone was counted a single time. The chain employs TRBV6-6 and TRBJ2-1; 9 bases are shared with TRBD1. V lost 9 bases to trimming and J lost 4 bases; unmatched junction nucleotides: 13. Germline values: CDR1 MNHNY, CDR2 SVGAGI (reference sequence). This CDR3 is built from 16 residues. As DNA, the CDR3 is TGTGCCAGTAGAGGACAGGGGCAGACCTTTTACAATGAGCAGTTCTTC. Protein: CASRGQGQTFYNEQFF.

The J gene is TRBJ1-4, the V gene TRBV5-8; TRBD1 aligns across 7 bases. Germline V gene data show CDR1 as SGHTS and CDR2 as YDEGEE. The CDR3 has 15 residues. J lost 8 bases, V lost 4 bases, and 11 bases had no gene match. For the CDR3, the DNA is TGTGCCAGCAGCGCAGGACAGGCGGAAAGAGAAAAACTGTTTTTT. This codes for CASSAGQAEREKLFF.

V is TRBV7-2 and J is TRBJ1-5; the D is unclear. CDR3 size: 14 residues. V was cut by 1 base and J by 6 bases, with 10 bases left in between. CDR1 and CDR2 (germline): SGHTA, FQGNSA. CDR3: CASSLDRVAQPQHF. The CDR3 region has the DNA TGTGCCAGCAGCTTAGACCGGGTTGCTCAGCCCCAGCATTTT.

The chain employs TRBV5-6 and TRBJ2-7; D perhaps matches TRBD2 (5 bases). This CDR3 is built from 18 residues. Germline lookup yields CDR1 SGHDT and CDR2 YYEEEE. V was clipped by 4 bases and J by 2 bases, with 25 bases between them. The CDR3 is CASSPMGWRRVGPYEQYF. The CDR3 nucleotides are TGTGCCAGCAGCCCTATGGGTTGGAGGCGGGTAGGCCCCTACGAGCAGTACTTC.

V and J are TRBV10-1 and TRBJ2-3; D unclear. Germline V gives CDR1 WNHNN, CDR2 SYGVQD (reference sequence). Trimming took 5 bases from V and 0 from J, leaving 3 bases between them. This CDR3 region has 12 residues. The chain's CDR3 is CASSYSTDTQYF. Written as DNA, the CDR3 is TGCGCCAGCAGTTATAGCACAGATACGCAGTATTTT.

The V call is TRBV28, the J call TRBJ2-7, with 9 bases matching TRBD2. This CDR3 spans 16 amino acids. From germline, CDR1 is MDHEN and CDR2 SYDVKM. V lost 2 bases to trimming and J lost 1 base; unmatched junction nucleotides: 6. The CDR3 nucleotides are TGTGCCAGCAGTTTACCGGACGGACTAGCGTCCTACGAGCAGTACTTC. Protein: CASSLPDGLASYEQYF.

This clone was seen a handful of times. The chain has TRBV7-2 and TRBJ2-3; D is unresolved. V was shortened by 5 bases and J by 6 bases, with 9 bases between the two germline ends. This CDR3 comprises 12 residues. CDR1 SGHTA and CDR2 FQGNSA come from the germline V gene. The CDR3 region is CASSPGFDTQYF. CDR3 DNA sequence: TGTGCCAGCAGCCCCGGGTTTGATACGCAGTATTTT.